The 14 T cell receptor beta chains below were found in one sample sequenced in a study of technical replicates of blood from a handful of donors. Using immunoSEQ multiplex PCR, the repertoire was profiled, and TCRdb retains in-frame clones only, with some absent. The profile shows about 53,000 clones, 86% of them singletons. Sequenced sample: PBMCs. The receptors were sampled from a human donor in good health. Some clones in this sample may be carry-over from other donors' samples.

The chain employs TRBV5-6 and TRBJ2-3, with a tentative D call TRBD1 (5 bases). With 3 bases removed from V and 0 bases from J, the gap between germline ends came to 5 bases. Germline lookup yields CDR1 SGHDT and CDR2 YYEEEE. The CDR3 sequence is 13 residues long. The CDR3 loop is CASSSGSTDTQYF. CDR3 DNA: TGTGCCAGCAGCTCAGGGAGCACAGATACGCAGTATTTT.

This clone has a handful of counts. This sequence joins TRBV30 and TRBJ1-5; D is unclear. Germline loops: CDR1 GTSNPN, CDR2 SVGIG (reference sequence). Trimming pared 2 bases from V and 0 bases from J, leaving 5 bases between. The CDR3 has 13 amino acids. The DNA for the CDR3 is TGTGCCTGGAGTTCCAATAGCAATCAGCCCCAGCATTTT. The encoded protein is CAWSSNSNQPQHF.

The chain links TRBV6-5 to TRBJ2-7, with 8 bases that match TRBD2. CDR3 size: 14 residues. Germline trimming cut 7 bases from V and 2 bases from J; bases unmatched to any gene: 7. Germline lookup yields CDR1 MNHEY and CDR2 SVGAGI. DNA for the CDR3: TGTGCCAGCACCCGGGGCGGGAGGCCCTACGAGCAGTACTTC. Amino acid sequence: CASTRGGRPYEQYF.

The gene calls are TRBV7-3 and TRBJ2-1; 8 nucleotides agree with TRBD2. Germline loops: CDR1 SGHTA, CDR2 FQGTGA. This CDR3 contains 16 residues. The V segment lost 2 bases and the J segment 7 bases; nucleotides outside the gene matches: 10. The CDR3 DNA sequence: TGTGCCAGCAGCTTAGGGAGTCGGGGGGGCCGGAATGAGCAGTTCTTC. The encoded protein is CASSLGSRGGRNEQFF. Complete variable domain (other parts from reference TRBV7-3 and TRBJ2-1): GAGVSQTPSNKVTEKGKYVELRCDPISGHTALYWYRQSLGQGPEFLIYFQGTGAADDSGLPNDRFFAVRPEGSVSTLKIQRTERGDSAVYLCASSLGSRGGRNEQFFGPGTRLTVL.

CDR3 sequence: CASNWGTGVGETQYF. CDR3 coding DNA: TGTGCCAGTAATTGGGGGACAGGGGTTGGGGAGACCCAGTACTTC. The chain joins TRBV19 to TRBJ2-5; 10 bases fit TRBD1. With 7 bases clipped from V and 5 bases from J, the junction kept 10 bases outside the gene matches. Germline CDR1 LNHDA, CDR2 SQIVND (reference sequence). The CDR3 contains 15 residues.

The table lists this clone with a few counts. The J gene is TRBJ1-4, the V gene TRBV11-3; D gene unclear. V lost 8 bases and J lost 2, with 18 bases in between. The CDR3 contains 16 residues. Germline CDR1 SGHNT, CDR2 YENEEA. The CDR3 nucleotides read TGTGCCAGCGGTTTACGAAGTCGGCGGACTAATGAAAAACTGTTTTTT. Amino acid sequence: CASGLRSRRTNEKLFF.

To note about this clone: The same CDR3 can be traced to other DNA sequences in this sample. The J gene is TRBJ1-5, the V gene TRBV15, with D tentatively TRBD1 (6 bases). With 0 bases removed from V and 3 bases from J, the gap between germline ends came to 9 bases. The CDR3 has 15 residues. Germline CDR1 LNHNV, CDR2 YYDKDF (reference sequence). CDR3 DNA: TGTGCCACCAGCAGAGACCAGGGGAACAATCAGCCCCAGCATTTT. Amino acid sequence: CATSRDQGNNQPQHF.

The V call is TRBV29-1, the J call TRBJ2-7; 12 nucleotides agree with TRBD2. From germline, CDR1 is SQVTM and CDR2 ANQGSEA. Trimming cost V 7 bases and J 2 bases; bases outside gene matches: 3. The CDR3 is 13 residues long. CDR3 protein: CSGTSGVTYEQYF. In DNA, the CDR3 is TGCAGCGGGACTAGCGGGGTAACCTACGAGCAGTACTTC.

V gene TRBV5-1 combines with J gene TRBJ2-1, with D possibly being TRBD2 (5 bases). CDR3 size: 15 residues. Trimming stripped 3 bases from V and 1 base from J, with 11 bases between. Per the germline V gene, CDR1 is SGHRS and CDR2 is YFSETQ. CDR3 sequence reads: CASSSLSGSYNEQFF. The CDR3 DNA follows: TGCGCCAGCAGCTCACTATCGGGGTCCTACAATGAGCAGTTCTTC.

The chain is built from TRBV29-1 and TRBJ2-2; D not certain. Germline CDR1 and CDR2: SQVTM and ANQGSEA. The CDR3 spans 12 residues. V lost 6 bases to trimming and J lost 4 bases, with 9 bases between them. CDR3 loop: CSVFSFTGELFF. The CDR3 region has the DNA TGCAGCGTCTTTTCCTTCACCGGGGAGCTGTTTTTT.

The CDR3 DNA reads as TGTGCCAGCAGCTTGCGACAGGGGACACAAAACTATGGCTACACCTTC. This translates into CASSLRQGTQNYGYTF. This chain links TRBV5-4 with TRBJ1-2, with 8 bases identical to TRBD1. CDR1 is SGHNT and CDR2 is YYREEE in the germline V gene (reference sequence). The CDR3 contains 16 residues. J gave up 2 bases and V 1 base, and 7 bases lay outside the gene matches. Looking up the rest from reference TRBV5-4 and TRBJ1-2 gives the full variable domain: ETGVTQSPTHLIKTRGQQVTLRCSSQSGHNTVSWYQQALGQGPQFIFQYYREEENGRGNFPPRFSGLQFPNYSSELNVNALELDDSALYLCASSLRQGTQNYGYTFGSGTRLTVV.

The J gene is TRBJ1-4, the V gene TRBV5-5, with D perhaps TRBD1 (5 bases). The CDR3 has 15 residues. Germline V gene sequence: CDR1 SGHKS, CDR2 YYEKEE (reference sequence). Trimming removed 1 base at V and 8 bases at J, with 15 bases between. The CDR3, as DNA: TGTGCCAGCAGCTTGAGGTTTTCAGGGAAAGAAAAACTGTTTTTT. The encoded protein is CASSLRFSGKEKLFF.

The CDR3 DNA follows: TGTGCCAGCAGCGCGGGACTAGCGCAAGAGCAGTACTTC. Residues: CASSAGLAQEQYF. V is TRBV7-2 and J is TRBJ2-7; TRBD2 aligns across 10 bases. The CDR3 covers 13 residues. V lost 5 bases to trimming and J lost 7 bases; unmatched junction nucleotides: 5. From germline, CDR1 is SGHTA and CDR2 FQGNSA.

J is TRBJ1-3 and V is TRBV9, with D possibly being TRBD1 (6 bases). Germline lookup yields CDR1 SGDLS and CDR2 YYNGEE. The CDR3 runs 16 residues. V lost 6 bases, J lost 2 bases, and 18 bases lay in between. CDR3 sequence (DNA): TGTGCCAGCACCCCCAGAGTGGACAGTCCTGGAAACACCATATATTTT. It yields the protein CASTPRVDSPGNTIYF.